Below, 29 T cell receptor beta chains from the same sample are listed, as sequenced in a study of blood T cell repertoires in COVID-19. Data came from immunoSEQ multiplex PCR; TCRdb stores just in-frame clones and leaves some out. The sample carries 86,000 or so clones, around four fifths recorded once. The sample was peripheral blood. These receptor sequences come from a man between 65 and 79 years old with acute or convalescent COVID-19.

This chain uses TRBV18 with TRBJ1-2, with TRBD1 identical over 7 bases. From germline, CDR1 is KGHSH and CDR2 LQKENI. The CDR3 runs 13 residues. J lost 2 bases, V lost 4 bases, and 1 base had no gene match. In DNA form, the CDR3 reads TGTGCCAGCTCACTACAGGGGAACTATGGCTACACCTTC. Its translation: CASSLQGNYGYTF.

This chain joins TRBV18 and TRBJ2-1; D remains unclear. V was shortened by 2 bases and J by 0 bases, with 8 bases between the two germline ends. The CDR3 loop spans 15 amino acids. Germline lookup yields CDR1 KGHSH and CDR2 LQKENI. The CDR3 DNA reads as TGTGCCAGCTCACCAGTACCGGGCTCCTACAATGAGCAGTTCTTC. Protein product: CASSPVPGSYNEQFF.

This chain joins TRBV3-1 (or the pseudogene TRBV3-2) and TRBJ1-5, with D possibly matching TRBD1 (6 bases). The CDR3 loop spans 16 amino acids. CDR1 is LGHDT and CDR2 is YNNKEL in the germline V gene (reference sequence). Deletions cut 2 bases from V and 7 bases from J, with 18 bases between. The CDR3 here is CASSQKGWGGVQPQHF. In DNA form, the CDR3 reads TGTGCCAGCAGCCAAAAGGGGTGGGGGGGCGTGCAGCCCCAGCATTTT.

The chain has TRBV27 and TRBJ2-7; the match to TRBD1 covers 8 bases. The CDR3 is made up of 13 amino acids. Germline values: CDR1 MNHEY, CDR2 SMNVEV (reference sequence). J gave up 6 bases and V 2 bases, and 3 bases lay outside the gene matches. The CDR3 sequence is CASSLRDRGEQYF. The DNA for the CDR3 is TGTGCCAGCAGTTTACGAGACAGGGGCGAGCAGTACTTC.

The J gene is TRBJ2-3, the V gene TRBV5-1; D remains ambiguous. The CDR3 is made up of 16 amino acids. V gave up 1 base and J gave up 0 bases, with 12 bases separating them. Germline CDR1 and CDR2: SGHRS and YFSETQ. Here the CDR3 reads CASSLTATYSTDTQYF. The CDR3 bases are TGCGCCAGCAGCTTGACCGCTACCTATAGCACAGATACGCAGTATTTT. Based on the CDR3 plus reference TRBV5-1 and TRBJ2-3, the full variable domain is KAGVTQTPRYLIKTRGQQVTLSCSPISGHRSVSWYQQTPGQGLQFLFEYFSETQRNKGNFPGRFSGRQFSNSRSEMNVSTLELGDSALYLCASSLTATYSTDTQYFGPGTRLTVL.

The chain employs TRBV6-5 and TRBJ1-5, with TRBD1 as a possible D gene (6 bases). CDR3 length: 15 residues. V lost 5 bases to trimming and J lost 0 bases, with 11 bases between them. In germline, CDR1 is MNHEY, CDR2 SVGAGI. As DNA, the CDR3 is TGTGCCAGCAGTCTTCAGGGGAATAGCAATCAGCCCCAGCATTTT. Its protein is CASSLQGNSNQPQHF.

This clone was counted a few times. The rearrangement uses TRBV5-6 and TRBJ2-3; 11 nucleotides line up with TRBD1. The CDR3 spans 15 residues. Germline CDR1 and CDR2: SGHDT and YYEEEE. V was clipped by 0 bases and J by 5 bases; unmatched bases: 2. The CDR3 spells CASSLVGTGGDTQYF. The CDR3 DNA reads TGTGCCAGCAGCTTGGTAGGGACAGGGGGAGATACGCAGTATTTT.

This chain joins TRBV6-5 and TRBJ2-2; TRBD2 is a possible D gene (6 bases). V lost 7 bases and J 5 bases, leaving 17 bases between the germline ends. The CDR3 is made up of 15 amino acids. The germline V gene has CDR1 MNHEY and CDR2 SVGAGI. The CDR3 reads CASTTGLGRTGELFF. As DNA, the CDR3 is TGTGCCAGCACTACGGGCCTGGGGAGGACCGGGGAGCTGTTTTTT.

The chain has TRBV23-1 and TRBJ1-4, with D unresolved. TRBV23-1 carries the ORF label, with uncertain function. The CDR3 consists of 15 residues. Trimming took 0 bases from V and 12 from J, leaving 17 bases between them. CDR3 in amino acids: CASSQSSSGPNELFF. CDR3 DNA sequence: TGCGCCAGCAGTCAATCTTCCAGTGGTCCCAACGAACTGTTTTTT.

The chain joins TRBV2 to TRBJ1-5; D perhaps matches TRBD1 (6 bases). CDR3 size: 13 residues. Trimming pared 5 bases from V and 7 bases from J, leaving 12 bases between. Germline V CDR1 and CDR2: SNHLY, FYNNEI. The CDR3 DNA reads as TGTGCCAGCAGTCCGGGACAACGGCAGCCCCAGCATTTT. This encodes CASSPGQRQPQHF. The full variable domain, completed using reference TRBV2 and TRBJ1-5, is EPEVTQTPSHQVTQMGQEVILRCVPISNHLYFYWYRQILGQKVEFLVSFYNNEISEKSEIFDDQFSVERPDGSNFTLKIRSTKLEDSAMYFCASSPGQRQPQHFGDGTRLSIL.

V usage is TRBV5-6 and J usage is TRBJ1-2, with a weak D call TRBD1 (5 bases). Trimming removed 0 bases from V and 6 bases from J, with 15 bases in between. This CDR3 is 15 amino acids long. Germline assignment: CDR1 SGHDT and CDR2 YYEEEE. CDR3 sequence (DNA): TGTGCCAGCAGCTTGGGGGCCCCGGGGGGTCATGGCTACACCTTC. It codes for CASSLGAPGGHGYTF. The whole variable domain, filled in from reference TRBV5-6 and TRBJ1-2, reads DAGVTQSPTHLIKTRGQQVTLRCSPKSGHDTVSWYQQALGQGPQFIFQYYEEEERQRGNFPDRFSGHQFPNYSSELNVNALLLGDSALYLCASSLGAPGGHGYTFGSGTRLTVV.

The J gene is TRBJ2-5, the V gene TRBV3-1 (or the pseudogene TRBV3-2); 12 bases match TRBD2. The CDR3 runs 15 residues. Per the germline V gene, CDR1 is LGHDT and CDR2 is YNNKEL (reference sequence). The V and J ends lost 5 bases and 4 bases, in that order; junction bases with no gene match: 5. In DNA, the CDR3 is TGTGCCAGCAGCTCACTAGCGGGGGGCGGAGAGACCCAGTACTTC. This sequence encodes CASSSLAGGGETQYF.

The chain recombines TRBV29-1 with TRBJ1-1, with D possibly matching TRBD1 (6 bases). The CDR3 spans 15 residues. V was pared by 1 base and J by 0 bases, with 12 bases between. From germline, CDR1 is SQVTM and CDR2 ANQGSEA. DNA for the CDR3: TGCAGCGTTGAAGTTCCGGGACAACTGAACACTGAAGCTTTCTTT. The encoded protein is CSVEVPGQLNTEAFF.

The rearrangement links TRBV2 to TRBJ1-6; 7 positions agree with TRBD1. The CDR3 contains 14 residues. V was pared by 5 bases and J by 8 bases, with 6 bases of the junction left unmatched. Looked up from germline, CDR1 is SNHLY and CDR2 is FYNNEI. The CDR3 protein is CASSPRTGDSPLHF. The CDR3 bases are TGTGCCAGCAGTCCCCGGACAGGCGATTCACCCCTCCACTTT.

On this clone: The sample contains more than one DNA sequence encoding this CDR3. V usage is TRBV5-4 and J usage is TRBJ2-7; D gene uncertain. CDR1 and CDR2 (germline): SGHNT, YYREEE (reference sequence). V lost 0 bases to trimming and J lost 2 bases, with 6 bases between them. The CDR3 consists of 13 residues. Here the CDR3 DNA reads TGTGCCAGCAGCTTGGGCGGCACCTACGAGCAGTACTTC. Protein sequence: CASSLGGTYEQYF.

This rearrangement joins TRBV7-9 to TRBJ1-2; D unclear. The CDR3 has 15 residues. The V and J ends lost 0 bases and 0 bases respectively, with 8 bases between them. The germline V gene encodes CDR1 SEHNR and CDR2 FQNEAQ (reference sequence). CDR3: CASSLAGRPNYGYTF. The CDR3, as DNA: TGTGCCAGCAGCTTAGCTGGGCGCCCTAACTATGGCTACACCTTC.

This clone was detected only a few times. This rearrangement joins TRBV6-6 to TRBJ1-5; D is undetermined. The germline V gene encodes CDR1 MNHNY and CDR2 SVGAGI (reference sequence). V lost 2 bases and J 0 bases, leaving 5 bases between the germline ends. The CDR3 is made up of 14 amino acids. CDR3 loop: CASSYINSNQPQHF. In DNA form, the CDR3 reads TGTGCCAGCAGTTACATAAATAGCAATCAGCCCCAGCATTTT.

For this clone: The junction departs from the called germline gene at one end, perhaps through a read error. V usage is TRBV3-1 (or the pseudogene TRBV3-2) and J usage is TRBJ1-1; D is unresolved. The CDR3 length is 12 residues. Germline assignment: CDR1 LGHDT and CDR2 YNNKEL (reference sequence). CDR3 protein: CAGSQSGSEAFF. The CDR3 nucleotides are TGTGCCGGCAGCCAATCGGGATCTGAAGCTTTCTTT.

This chain connects TRBV3-1 (or the pseudogene TRBV3-2) to TRBJ2-2, with 7 bases that match TRBD1. This CDR3 spans 15 amino acids. The V segment lost 5 bases and the J segment 0 bases; nucleotides outside the gene matches: 3. Germline lookup yields CDR1 LGHDT and CDR2 YNNKEL (reference sequence). The CDR3 sequence is CASSSGTANTGELFF. CDR3 DNA: TGTGCCAGCAGCTCCGGGACAGCGAACACCGGGGAGCTGTTTTTT.

V and J are TRBV3-1 (or the pseudogene TRBV3-2) and TRBJ1-5; a possible D gene is TRBD1 (5 bases). This CDR3 comprises 12 residues. The V end was cut by 4 bases, the J end by 5 bases, with 6 bases between. From germline, CDR1 is LGHDT and CDR2 YNNKEL (reference sequence). The DNA for the CDR3 is TGTGCCAGCAGCCGGGGGGATCAGCCCCAGCATTTT. Protein sequence: CASSRGDQPQHF.

The chain has TRBV19 and TRBJ2-3; 9 bases are shared with TRBD1. The CDR3 runs 15 residues. Germline-derived CDR1 and CDR2 are LNHDA and SQIVND (reference sequence). V dropped 5 bases and J dropped 0; count of bases not matched to a gene: 3. CDR3: CASSRTGESTDTQYF. The DNA for the CDR3 is TGTGCCAGTAGTCGGACAGGGGAAAGCACAGATACGCAGTATTTT.

In this sample, this clone turned up a few times. Here the CDR3 reads CASSARDRGRAFF. The CDR3 nucleotides read TGTGCCAGCAGCGCCCGGGACAGGGGGCGAGCTTTCTTT. The gene calls are TRBV5-6 and TRBJ1-1; 12 bases fit TRBD1. V was pared by 4 bases and J by 10 bases, with 5 bases of the junction left unmatched. The CDR3 length is 13 residues. Germline lookup yields CDR1 SGHDT and CDR2 YYEEEE.

The chain carries TRBV7-9 and TRBJ1-6; no definite D call. Trimming pared 3 bases from V and 8 bases from J, leaving 2 bases between. Germline CDR1 is SEHNR and CDR2 is FQNEAQ (reference sequence). The CDR3 runs to 11 residues. DNA for the CDR3: TGTGCCAGCAGCTTCGATTCACCCCTCCACTTT. Its protein product is CASSFDSPLHF.

The chain carries TRBV6-5 and TRBJ2-6; D uncertain. Germline V gives CDR1 MNHEY, CDR2 SVGAGI. The CDR3 has 14 amino acids. Trimming removed 6 bases at V and 0 bases at J, with 6 bases between. CDR3 amino acids: CASRSNSGANVLTF. The CDR3 coding sequence is TGTGCCAGCAGGTCTAACTCTGGGGCCAACGTCCTGACTTTC.

This clone was recorded a few times. V gene TRBV5-1 combines with J gene TRBJ1-6; 9 positions agree with TRBD1. This CDR3 contains 15 residues. Germline assignment: CDR1 SGHRS and CDR2 YFSETQ. The ends lost 4 bases at V and 7 bases at J; junction bases unmatched: 6. The CDR3 sequence: CASSPRDRVNSPLHF. CDR3 DNA: TGCGCCAGCAGCCCCCGGGACAGGGTCAATTCACCCCTCCACTTT. The full variable domain, in which reference TRBV5-1 and TRBJ1-6 provide the parts outside the CDR3, is KAGVTQTPRYLIKTRGQQVTLSCSPISGHRSVSWYQQTPGQGLQFLFEYFSETQRNKGNFPGRFSGRQFSNSRSEMNVSTLELGDSALYLCASSPRDRVNSPLHFGNGTRLTVT.

The chain joins TRBV15 to TRBJ2-7; D possibly corresponds to TRBD1 (6 bases). The V end lost 1 base, the J end lost 6 bases, and 13 bases lay between the germline ends. The CDR3 has 14 residues. CDR1 is LNHNV and CDR2 is YYDKDF in the germline V gene (reference sequence). The CDR3 is CATSRATGSVEQYF. Written as DNA, the CDR3 is TGTGCCACCAGCAGAGCTACAGGGTCGGTCGAGCAGTACTTC.

This chain uses TRBV6-6 with TRBJ2-7; 11 nucleotides agree with TRBD1. The CDR3 is made up of 15 amino acids. Per germline, CDR1 MNHNY and CDR2 SVGAGI (reference sequence). V shed 5 bases, J shed 10 bases, and the junction held 13 bases outside the gene matches. CDR3 residues: CASSGGTGGGSSQYV. CDR3 DNA: TGTGCCAGCAGTGGCGGGACAGGGGGGGGGTCATCCCAGTACGTC.

In this sample, this clone turned up a few times. V is TRBV5-1 and J is TRBJ2-4; D is unresolved. The CDR3 extends over 16 amino acids. From germline, CDR1 is SGHRS and CDR2 YFSETQ. V was trimmed by 0 bases and J by 0 bases, leaving 10 bases between them. The DNA of the CDR3 is TGCGCCAGCAGCTTGGAGGCAGGCCTAGCCAAAAACATTCAGTACTTC. Its translation is CASSLEAGLAKNIQYF.

V is TRBV6-6 and J is TRBJ2-2, with 9 bases that match TRBD1. V trimming: 5 bases; J trimming: 1 base; junction bases outside the gene matches: 2. CDR3 length: 15 residues. Germline CDR1 is MNHNY and CDR2 is SVGAGI (reference sequence). CDR3 loop: CASSTTGGNTGELFF. The DNA for the CDR3 is TGTGCCAGCAGTACGACAGGGGGGAACACCGGGGAGCTGTTTTTT.